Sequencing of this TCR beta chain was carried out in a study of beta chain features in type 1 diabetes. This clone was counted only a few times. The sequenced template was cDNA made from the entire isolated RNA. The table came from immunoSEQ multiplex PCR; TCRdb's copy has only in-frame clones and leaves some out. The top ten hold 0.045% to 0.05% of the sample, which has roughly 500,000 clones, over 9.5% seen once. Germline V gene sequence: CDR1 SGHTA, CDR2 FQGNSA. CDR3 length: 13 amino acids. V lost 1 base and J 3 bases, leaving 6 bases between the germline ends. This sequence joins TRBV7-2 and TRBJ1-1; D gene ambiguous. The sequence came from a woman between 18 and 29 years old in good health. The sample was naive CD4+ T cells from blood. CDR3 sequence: CASSLVTYTEAFF. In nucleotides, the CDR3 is TGTGCCAGCAGCTTAGTGACCTACACTGAAGCTTTCTTT. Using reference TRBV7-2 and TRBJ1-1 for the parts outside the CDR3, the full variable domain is GAGVSQSPSNKVTEKGKDVELRCDPISGHTALYWYRQSLGQGLEFLIYFQGNSAPDKSGLPSDRFSAERTGGSVSTLTIQRTQQEDSAVYLCASSLVTYTEAFFGQGTRLTVV.